One sample yielded the 6 T cell receptor beta chains listed below, sequenced in a study of PD-L1 blockade in urothelial cancer. This table comes from immunoSEQ multiplex PCR, and its TCRdb copy is limited to in-frame clones, with some not included. The sample yields 100,000 to 150,000 clones, 86% seen once. Regarding time point: peripheral blood 6 weeks after treatment start. Sequencing used PBMCs, obtained around atezolizumab (anti-PD-L1) treatment. Every receptor here comes from a man aged 50 to 59 with urothelial cancer.

This chain joins TRBV2 and TRBJ2-7, with D perhaps matching TRBD2 (6 bases). The CDR3 is 12 residues long. The V end lost 6 bases, the J end lost 6 bases, and 12 bases lay between the germline ends. Germline assignment: CDR1 SNHLY and CDR2 FYNNEI. This CDR3 reads CASRDYVAEQYF. CDR3 in DNA: TGTGCCAGCAGGGACTATGTCGCCGAGCAGTACTTC.

The chain uses TRBV28 and TRBJ2-7; 7 positions match TRBD1. The ends lost 5 bases at V and 6 bases at J; junction bases unmatched: 10. Germline V CDR1 and CDR2: MDHEN, SYDVKM. The length of the CDR3 is 14 residues. The CDR3 sequence is CASSPGQVRREQYF. CDR3 bases: TGTGCCAGCAGTCCCGGACAGGTTCGTCGCGAGCAGTACTTC.

J is TRBJ1-5 and V is TRBV19; 11 nucleotides line up with TRBD1. The CDR3 covers 20 residues. Germline CDR1 is LNHDA and CDR2 is SQIVND (reference sequence). V was clipped by 5 bases and J by 0 bases; unmatched bases: 15. The CDR3 nucleotides read TGTGCCAGTAGTCCCTGGACAGGGGGCGTCTTCTTCGGTAGCAATCAGCCCCAGCATTTT. It encodes CASSPWTGGVFFGSNQPQHF. Complete variable domain (other parts from reference TRBV19 and TRBJ1-5): DGGITQSPKYLFRKEGQNVTLSCEQNLNHDAMYWYRQDPGQGLRLIYYSQIVNDFQKGDIAEGYSVSREKKESFPLTVTSAQKNPTAFYLCASSPWTGGVFFGSNQPQHFGDGTRLSIL.

The count of this clone is one. The rearrangement links TRBV5-4 to TRBJ2-3; the D is unclear. CDR3 length equals 14 residues. Germline V lookup: CDR1 SGHNT, CDR2 YYREEE (reference sequence). V was shortened by 0 bases and J by 2 bases, with 7 bases between the two germline ends. The chain's CDR3 is CASSLELLTDTQYF. CDR3 bases: TGTGCCAGCAGCTTGGAGCTCCTCACAGATACGCAGTATTTT.

This clone appeared a single time. The chain combines TRBV6-6 with TRBJ2-1; 7 bases match TRBD2. Per germline, CDR1 MNHNY and CDR2 SVGAGI (reference sequence). J was trimmed by 2 bases and V by 4 bases; bases with no gene match: 8. The CDR3 runs 16 residues. The CDR3 DNA follows: TGTGCCAGCAGTTCCCCTCGCGCGGGAGCCTACAATGAGCAGTTCTTC. Encoded protein: CASSSPRAGAYNEQFF.

CDR3 coding DNA: TGTGCCAGCACCGACTCGAACACTGAAGCTTTCTTT. Its translation: CASTDSNTEAFF. The V gene is TRBV28, the J gene TRBJ1-1; D remains unclear. The germline gives CDR1 MDHEN, CDR2 SYDVKM. Trimming took off 7 bases at V and 1 base at J, with 7 bases between the two ends. The CDR3 is 12 amino acids.